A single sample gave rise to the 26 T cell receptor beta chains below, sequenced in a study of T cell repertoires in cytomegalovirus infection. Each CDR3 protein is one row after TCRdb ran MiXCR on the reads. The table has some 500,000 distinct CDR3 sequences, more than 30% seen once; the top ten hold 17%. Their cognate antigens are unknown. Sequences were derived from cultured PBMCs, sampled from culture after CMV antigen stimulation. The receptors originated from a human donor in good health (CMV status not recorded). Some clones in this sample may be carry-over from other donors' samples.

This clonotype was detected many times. Here the CDR3 DNA reads TGTGCCAGCAGCCCCGGGACTAGCGGTTACGAGCAGTACGTC. Its protein is CASSPGTSGYEQYV. The V call is TRBV7-2, the J call TRBJ2-7; 11 bases match TRBD2. The V gene's germline CDR1 is SGHTA and CDR2 FQGNSA. This CDR3 has 14 residues. Losses at the gene ends were 5 bases for V and 4 bases for J; bases not matched to a gene: 4.

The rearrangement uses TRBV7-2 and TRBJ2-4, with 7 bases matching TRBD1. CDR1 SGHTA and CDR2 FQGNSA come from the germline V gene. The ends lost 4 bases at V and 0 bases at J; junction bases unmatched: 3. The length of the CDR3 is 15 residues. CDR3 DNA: TGTGCCAGCAGCTACCGACAGGGAGCCAAAAACATTCAGTACTTC. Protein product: CASSYRQGAKNIQYF.

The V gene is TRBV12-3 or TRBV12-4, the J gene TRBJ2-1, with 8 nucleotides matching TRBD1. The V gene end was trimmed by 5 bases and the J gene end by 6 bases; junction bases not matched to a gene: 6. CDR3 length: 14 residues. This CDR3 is CASSADRAGNEQFF. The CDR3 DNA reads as TGTGCCAGCAGTGCGGACAGGGCGGGCAATGAGCAGTTCTTC.

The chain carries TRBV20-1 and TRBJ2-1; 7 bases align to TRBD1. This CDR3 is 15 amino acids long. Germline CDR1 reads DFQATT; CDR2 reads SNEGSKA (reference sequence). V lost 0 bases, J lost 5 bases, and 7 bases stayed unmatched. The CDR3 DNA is TGCAGTGCTAGAGATAGACAGGGCACGGACAATGAGCAGTTCTTC. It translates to CSARDRQGTDNEQFF.

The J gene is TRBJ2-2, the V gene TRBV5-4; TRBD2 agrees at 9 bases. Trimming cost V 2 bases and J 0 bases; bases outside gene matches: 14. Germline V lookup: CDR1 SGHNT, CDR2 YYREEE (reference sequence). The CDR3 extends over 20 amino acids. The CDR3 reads CASSFSLLAGPPANTGELFF. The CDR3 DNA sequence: TGTGCCAGCAGCTTTAGTCTGCTAGCGGGGCCCCCCGCGAACACCGGGGAGCTGTTTTTT.

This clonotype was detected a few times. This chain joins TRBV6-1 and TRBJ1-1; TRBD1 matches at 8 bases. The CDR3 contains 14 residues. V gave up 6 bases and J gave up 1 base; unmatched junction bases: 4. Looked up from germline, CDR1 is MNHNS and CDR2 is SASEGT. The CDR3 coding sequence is TGTGCCAGCAGCCCGACAGGGGCGAACACTGAAGCTTTCTTT. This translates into CASSPTGANTEAFF.

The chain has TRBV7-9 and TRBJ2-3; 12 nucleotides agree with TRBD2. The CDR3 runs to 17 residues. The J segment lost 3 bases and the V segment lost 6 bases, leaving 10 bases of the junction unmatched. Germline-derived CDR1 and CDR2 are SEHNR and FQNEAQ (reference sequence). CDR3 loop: CASSPFTSGRWTDTQYF. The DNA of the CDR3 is TGTGCCAGCAGTCCATTCACTAGCGGGAGGTGGACAGATACGCAGTATTTT.

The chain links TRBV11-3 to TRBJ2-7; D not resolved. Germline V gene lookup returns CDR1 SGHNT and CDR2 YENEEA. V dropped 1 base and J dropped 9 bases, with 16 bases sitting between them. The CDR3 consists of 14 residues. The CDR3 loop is CASSLGGTNERQYV. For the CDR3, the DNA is TGTGCCAGCAGCTTAGGGGGAACCAACGAACGGCAGTACGTC.

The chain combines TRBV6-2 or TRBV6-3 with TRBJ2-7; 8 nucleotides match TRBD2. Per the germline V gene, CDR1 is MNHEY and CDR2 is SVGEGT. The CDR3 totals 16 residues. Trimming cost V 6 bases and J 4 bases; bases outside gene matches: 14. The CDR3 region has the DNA TGTGCCAGCAGCCCCCCAGCGGGAGAACTCCCATACGAGCAGTACTTC. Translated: CASSPPAGELPYEQYF.

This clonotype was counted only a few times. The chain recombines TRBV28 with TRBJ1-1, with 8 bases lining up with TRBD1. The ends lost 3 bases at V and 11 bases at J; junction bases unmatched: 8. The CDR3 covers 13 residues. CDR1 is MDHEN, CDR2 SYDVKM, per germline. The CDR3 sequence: CASSFQGAFWAFF. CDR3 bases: TGTGCCAGCAGTTTTCAGGGGGCTTTCTGGGCTTTCTTT.

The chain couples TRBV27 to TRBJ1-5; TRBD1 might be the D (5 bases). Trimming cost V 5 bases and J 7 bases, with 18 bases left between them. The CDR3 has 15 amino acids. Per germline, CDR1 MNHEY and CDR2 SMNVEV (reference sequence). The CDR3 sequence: CASSQLPGGRQPQHF. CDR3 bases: TGTGCCAGCAGTCAACTCCCTGGGGGACGACAGCCCCAGCATTTT.

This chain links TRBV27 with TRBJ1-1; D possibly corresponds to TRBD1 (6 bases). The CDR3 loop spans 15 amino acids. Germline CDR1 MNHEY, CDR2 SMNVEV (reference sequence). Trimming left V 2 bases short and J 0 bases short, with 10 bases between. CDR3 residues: CASSLTGHMNTEAFF. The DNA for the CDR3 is TGTGCCAGCAGTTTAACAGGGCATATGAACACTGAAGCTTTCTTT.

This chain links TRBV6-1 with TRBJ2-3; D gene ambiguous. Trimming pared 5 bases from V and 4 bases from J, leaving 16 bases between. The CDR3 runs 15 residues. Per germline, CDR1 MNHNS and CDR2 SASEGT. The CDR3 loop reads CASSSGVWGSDTQYF. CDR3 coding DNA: TGTGCCAGCAGTTCTGGTGTTTGGGGTTCAGATACGCAGTATTTT.

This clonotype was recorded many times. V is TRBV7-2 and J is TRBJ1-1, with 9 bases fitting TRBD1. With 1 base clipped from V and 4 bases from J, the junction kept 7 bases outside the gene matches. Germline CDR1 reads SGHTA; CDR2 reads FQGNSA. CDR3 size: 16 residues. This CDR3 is CASSLVGTGRGTEAFF. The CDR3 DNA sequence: TGTGCCAGCAGCTTAGTTGGGACAGGGCGGGGCACTGAAGCTTTCTTT.

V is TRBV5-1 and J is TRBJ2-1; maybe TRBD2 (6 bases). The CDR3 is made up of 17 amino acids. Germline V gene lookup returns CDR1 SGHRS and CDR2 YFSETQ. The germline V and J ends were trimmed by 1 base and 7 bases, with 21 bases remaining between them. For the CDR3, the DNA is TGCGCCAGCAGCTTGTTCGGGGGTACGGGTTTAAATAATGAGCAGTTCTTC. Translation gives CASSLFGGTGLNNEQFF.

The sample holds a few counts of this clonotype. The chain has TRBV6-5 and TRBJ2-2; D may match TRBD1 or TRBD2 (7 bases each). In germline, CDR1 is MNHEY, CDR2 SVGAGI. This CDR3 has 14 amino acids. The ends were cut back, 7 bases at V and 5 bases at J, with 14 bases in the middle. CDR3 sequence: CASTYRGGTGELFF. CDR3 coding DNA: TGTGCCAGCACCTACAGGGGAGGGACCGGGGAGCTGTTTTTT.

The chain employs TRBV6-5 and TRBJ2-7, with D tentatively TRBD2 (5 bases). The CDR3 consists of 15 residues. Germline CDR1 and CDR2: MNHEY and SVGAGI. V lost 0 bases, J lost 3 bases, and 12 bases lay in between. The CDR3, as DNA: TGTGCCAGCAGTTACTCATTTGTCGGGATCTACGAGCAGTACTTC. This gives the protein CASSYSFVGIYEQYF.

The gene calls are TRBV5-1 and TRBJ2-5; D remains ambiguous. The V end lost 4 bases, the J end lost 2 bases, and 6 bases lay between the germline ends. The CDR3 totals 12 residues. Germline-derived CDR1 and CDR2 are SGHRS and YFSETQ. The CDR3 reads CASSDVQETQYF. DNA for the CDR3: TGCGCCAGCAGCGATGTACAAGAGACCCAGTACTTC.

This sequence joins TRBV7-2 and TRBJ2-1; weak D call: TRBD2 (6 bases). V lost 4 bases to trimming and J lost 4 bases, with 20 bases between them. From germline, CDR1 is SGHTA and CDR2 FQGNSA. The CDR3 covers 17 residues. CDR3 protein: CASSYQGLLSFYNEQFF. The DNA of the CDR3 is TGTGCCAGCAGCTACCAGGGACTTCTTTCCTTTTACAATGAGCAGTTCTTC.

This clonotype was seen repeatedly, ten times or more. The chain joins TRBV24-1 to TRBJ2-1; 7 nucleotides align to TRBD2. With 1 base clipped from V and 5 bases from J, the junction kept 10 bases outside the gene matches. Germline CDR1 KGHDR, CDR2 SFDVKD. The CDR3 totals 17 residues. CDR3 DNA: TGTGCCACCAGTGATTTCGGGGTATATGGGACTAACAATGAGCAGTTCTTC. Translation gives CATSDFGVYGTNNEQFF.

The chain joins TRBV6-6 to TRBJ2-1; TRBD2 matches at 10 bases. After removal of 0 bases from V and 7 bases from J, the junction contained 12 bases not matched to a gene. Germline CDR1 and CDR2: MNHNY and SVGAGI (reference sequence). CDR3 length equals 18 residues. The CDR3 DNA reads TGTGCCAGCAGTTACTCGTTGTCGCTAGCGGGAGCGCGGAATGAGCAGTTCTTC. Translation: CASSYSLSLAGARNEQFF.

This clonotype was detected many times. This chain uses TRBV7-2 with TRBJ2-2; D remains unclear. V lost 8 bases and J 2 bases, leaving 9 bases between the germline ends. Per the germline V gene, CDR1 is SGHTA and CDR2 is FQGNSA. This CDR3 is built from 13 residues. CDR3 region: CASGTRNTGELFF. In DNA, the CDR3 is TGTGCCAGCGGAACGAGAAACACCGGGGAGCTGTTTTTT.

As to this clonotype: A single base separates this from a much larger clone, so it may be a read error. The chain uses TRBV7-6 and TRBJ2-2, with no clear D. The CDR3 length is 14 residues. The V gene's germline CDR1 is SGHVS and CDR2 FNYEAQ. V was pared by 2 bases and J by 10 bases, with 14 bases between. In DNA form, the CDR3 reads TGTGCCAGCAGCTTAATGGCTGCACCGGAGGAGCTGTTTTTT. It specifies CASSLMAAPEELFF.

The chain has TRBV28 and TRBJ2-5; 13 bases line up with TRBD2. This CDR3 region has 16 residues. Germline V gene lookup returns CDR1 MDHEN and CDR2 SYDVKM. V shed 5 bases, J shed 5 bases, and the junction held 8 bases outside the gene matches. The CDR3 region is CASSSPGLAGMETQYF. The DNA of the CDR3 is TGTGCCAGCAGTAGCCCGGGACTAGCGGGAATGGAGACCCAGTACTTC.

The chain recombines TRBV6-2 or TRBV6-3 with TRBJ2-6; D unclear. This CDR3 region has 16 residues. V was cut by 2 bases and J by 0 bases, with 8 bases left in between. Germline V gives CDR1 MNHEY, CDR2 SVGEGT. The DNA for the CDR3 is TGTGCCAGCAGTTACGATCGACTCTCTGGGGCCAACGTCCTGACTTTC. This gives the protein CASSYDRLSGANVLTF.

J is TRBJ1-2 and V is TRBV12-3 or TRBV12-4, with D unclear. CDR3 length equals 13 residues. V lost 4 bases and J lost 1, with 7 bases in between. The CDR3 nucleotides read TGTGCCAGCAGTTCTAGCAATAACTATGGCTACACCTTC. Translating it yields CASSSSNNYGYTF.